These 22 T cell receptor beta chains share one sample of origin, sequenced in a study of beta chain features in type 1 diabetes. Reverse transcribing all isolated RNA meant expressed TCRB transcripts were sequenced. TCRdb's copy holds only in-frame clones and misses some; the assay was immunoSEQ multiplex PCR. The table includes hundreds of thousands of clones, approximately 10% detected once. Study-level results: The study found moderately but significantly shorter TCRB CDR3s in all four CD4+ subsets of Type 1 diabetes patients.

Which antigens these TCRs recognize remains unknown. Sequencing input: naive CD4+ T cells from blood. Receptor source: a man younger than 40 with type 1 diabetes.

This clone was detected only a few times. The chain couples TRBV5-1 to TRBJ2-7, with D possibly being TRBD2 (5 bases). In germline, CDR1 is SGHRS, CDR2 YFSETQ. The CDR3 consists of 16 residues. Trimming removed 2 bases from V and 4 bases from J, with 19 bases in between. The CDR3 DNA reads as TGCGCCAGCAGCTTCGTGGGAGCTCCAACAACTTACGAGCAGTACTTC. It yields the protein CASSFVGAPTTYEQYF.

This clone was recorded a few times. The J gene is TRBJ1-1, the V gene TRBV7-9, with 8 positions matching TRBD1. Germline assignment: CDR1 SEHNR and CDR2 FQNEAQ (reference sequence). Trimming at V came to 1 base and at J to 0 bases, leaving 1 base not matched to a gene. There are 15 residues in the CDR3. The CDR3 DNA follows: TGTGCCAGCAGCTTAGGGACAGGGATGAACACTGAAGCTTTCTTT. As protein: CASSLGTGMNTEAFF.

This clone came up a few times. The rearrangement uses TRBV7-9 and TRBJ2-5; 10 nucleotides match TRBD1. From germline, CDR1 is SEHNR and CDR2 FQNEAQ (reference sequence). The CDR3 consists of 16 residues. Germline trimming cut 5 bases from V and 2 bases from J; bases unmatched to any gene: 8. CDR3 DNA: TGTGCCAGCAGCGTCCTAGGGACAGGGGTTCAAGAGACCCAGTACTTC. Its protein is CASSVLGTGVQETQYF.

V gene TRBV2 combines with J gene TRBJ2-5; 7 bases align to TRBD1. Germline V gene sequence: CDR1 SNHLY, CDR2 FYNNEI. The length of the CDR3 is 13 residues. V lost 7 bases to trimming and J lost 1 base; unmatched junction nucleotides: 3. CDR3 residues: CASTGTAQETQYF. DNA for the CDR3: TGTGCCAGCACCGGGACAGCCCAAGAGACCCAGTACTTC.

This clone has just a few counts. This chain uses TRBV28 with TRBJ2-3, with D perhaps matching TRBD2 (6 bases). Trimming left V 4 bases short and J 6 bases short, with 8 bases between. The length of the CDR3 is 12 residues. Germline CDR1 MDHEN, CDR2 SYDVKM. CDR3 DNA: TGTGCCAGCAGTTCGAGCGGGGATACGCAGTATTTT. Translation gives CASSSSGDTQYF. The full variable domain, in which reference TRBV28 and TRBJ2-3 provide the parts outside the CDR3, is DVKVTQSSRYLVKRTGEKVFLECVQDMDHENMFWYRQDPGLGLRLIYFSYDVKMKEKGDIPEGYSVSREKKERFSLILESASTNQTSMYLCASSSSGDTQYFGPGTRLTVL.

In its sample, this clone was seen a few times. As DNA, the CDR3 is TGTGCCAGCAGCCCCCTTCGGGATAGCAATCAGCCCCAGCATTTT. Translation gives CASSPLRDSNQPQHF. The chain employs TRBV7-2 and TRBJ1-5; no definite D call. The CDR3 is 15 residues long. V lost 5 bases and J 0 bases, leaving 11 bases between the germline ends. Germline V gene data show CDR1 as SGHTA and CDR2 as FQGNSA.

This chain links TRBV4-1 with TRBJ2-1; 11 nucleotides match TRBD2. Losses at the gene ends were 8 bases for V and 9 bases for J; bases not matched to a gene: 21. This CDR3 region has 18 residues. Germline values: CDR1 MGHRA, CDR2 YSYEKL. The CDR3 sequence: CASGPGLAGRLHTLEQFF. CDR3 coding DNA: TGCGCCAGCGGGCCCGGACTAGCGGGCCGCCTACATACGCTTGAGCAGTTCTTC.

This chain connects TRBV5-1 to TRBJ2-7; D ambiguous. The CDR3 is 14 amino acids. Germline-derived CDR1 and CDR2 are SGHRS and YFSETQ. V dropped 4 bases and J dropped 1 base, with 12 bases sitting between them. This chain's CDR3 is CASSINAVSYEQYF. For the CDR3, the DNA is TGCGCCAGCAGCATAAACGCGGTTTCCTACGAGCAGTACTTC.

This clone was counted between two and nine times. Sequence at one end of the junction differs from germline and may be a read error. The rearrangement joins TRBV5-1 to TRBJ2-6, with D perhaps TRBD1 (5 bases). The CDR3 runs 15 residues. Germline V gene data show CDR1 as SGHRS and CDR2 as YFSETQ. The CDR3 nucleotides read TGCGCCAGCAGCCCCGGGTTCTCTGGGGCCGACGTCCTGACTTTC. Protein product: CASSPGFSGADVLTF.

The sample holds one count of this clone. The genes are TRBV5-1 and TRBJ2-5; TRBD1 matches at 8 bases. This CDR3 is built from 16 residues. Per germline, CDR1 SGHRS and CDR2 YFSETQ. The V and J ends lost 4 bases and 2 bases, in that order; junction bases with no gene match: 10. CDR3 in DNA: TGCGCCAGCAGCGGAATACAGGACAGGGAACAAGAGACCCAGTACTTC. It is translated as CASSGIQDREQETQYF.

In this sample, this clone turned up a few times. The chain couples TRBV29-1 to TRBJ2-5; maybe TRBD1 (8 bases). Germline V CDR1 and CDR2: SQVTM, ANQGSEA. The V gene lost 4 bases and the J gene lost 5 bases, with 14 bases spanning the gap. The CDR3 runs 13 residues. CDR3 DNA sequence: TGCAGCGTTGGACAGGGGAGGGGGGAGACCCAGTACTTC. Encoded protein: CSVGQGRGETQYF.

The chain has TRBV29-1 and TRBJ1-1, with 7 bases fitting TRBD1. V trimming: 3 bases; J trimming: 3 bases; junction bases outside the gene matches: 4. The CDR3 contains 13 residues. Germline CDR1 and CDR2: SQVTM and ANQGSEA. CDR3 sequence reads: CSVDETGDTEAFF. DNA of the CDR3: TGCAGCGTTGATGAAACAGGGGACACTGAAGCTTTCTTT.

The rearrangement uses TRBV11-2 and TRBJ2-5; the match to TRBD1 covers 8 bases. V shed 5 bases and J 5 bases; nucleotides not matched to a gene: 4. The germline V gene encodes CDR1 SGHAT and CDR2 FQNNGV. This CDR3 has 13 amino acids. CDR3 region: CASSLQGGETQYF. CDR3 sequence (DNA): TGTGCCAGCAGCCTACAGGGGGGCGAGACCCAGTACTTC.

This clone was detected only a few times. The chain employs TRBV7-2 and TRBJ2-7, with unresolved D. V was clipped by 3 bases and J by 3 bases, with 12 bases between them. The CDR3 length is 14 residues. The V gene's germline CDR1 is SGHTA and CDR2 FQGNSA. CDR3 residues: CASSFTPYNYEQYF. The CDR3 DNA sequence: TGTGCCAGCAGCTTTACACCGTATAACTACGAGCAGTACTTC.

V usage is TRBV7-3 and J usage is TRBJ2-3; maybe TRBD2 (5 bases). V gave up 6 bases and J gave up 0 bases, with 13 bases separating them. From germline, CDR1 is SGHTA and CDR2 FQGTGA. This CDR3 is 15 amino acids long. The chain's CDR3 is CASRMSGVSTDTQYF. CDR3 sequence (DNA): TGTGCCAGCAGGATGAGCGGTGTTAGCACAGATACGCAGTATTTT.

A few counts support this clone. This chain joins TRBV18 and TRBJ1-1, with D perhaps matching TRBD1 (5 bases). V was shortened by 3 bases and J by 3 bases, with 8 bases between the two germline ends. Germline V CDR1 and CDR2: KGHSH, LQKENI. The CDR3 runs to 13 residues. The CDR3 is CASSPEQDTEAFF. CDR3 DNA sequence: TGTGCCAGCTCACCCGAACAGGACACTGAAGCTTTCTTT.

The rearrangement links TRBV7-9 to TRBJ2-5; 7 bases map to TRBD2. This CDR3 contains 11 residues. The V gene end was trimmed by 6 bases and the J gene end by 7 bases; junction bases not matched to a gene: 2. The germline V gene has CDR1 SEHNR and CDR2 FQNEAQ (reference sequence). The CDR3 DNA reads TGTGCCAGCAGAGGGAGGGGGACCCAGTACTTC. It is translated as CASRGRGTQYF.

This clone showed up just a few times. The gene calls are TRBV6-4 and TRBJ1-2, with 7 bases matching TRBD1. Germline CDR1 MRHNA, CDR2 SNTAGT. CDR3 size: 15 residues. V lost 5 bases and J lost 5; bases outside the gene matches: 11. CDR3 nucleotides: TGTGCCAGCAGTACGGAAGCCGGGACAGTGTATGGCTACACCTTC. Translated, it gives CASSTEAGTVYGYTF.

V is TRBV6-6 and J is TRBJ2-7, with a tentative D call TRBD2 (5 bases). Looked up from germline, CDR1 is MNHNY and CDR2 is SVGAGI (reference sequence). The CDR3 sequence is 15 residues long. Deletions cut 5 bases from V and 3 bases from J, with 17 bases between. CDR3 coding DNA: TGTGCCAGCAGTCGACCCAACGGGGTTAGCTACGAGCAGTACTTC. Translation: CASSRPNGVSYEQYF.

This clone was detected a few times. The chain has TRBV5-4 and TRBJ2-1; D uncertain. The germline V gene has CDR1 SGHNT and CDR2 YYREEE (reference sequence). The CDR3 consists of 13 residues. V gave up 4 bases and J gave up 5 bases, with 10 bases separating them. The CDR3 DNA sequence: TGTGCCAGCAGCATCAACACGCACAATGAGCAGTTCTTC. Translating gives CASSINTHNEQFF.

This clone came up a few times. The V call is TRBV18, the J call TRBJ2-1, with 8 bases identical to TRBD1. The CDR3 extends over 14 amino acids. CDR1 and CDR2 (germline): KGHSH, LQKENI. The V and J ends lost 3 bases and 8 bases, in that order; junction bases with no gene match: 6. The CDR3 bases are TGTGCCAGCTCACCGGGCCAGGGGGCTCATGAGCAGTTCTTC. Encoded protein: CASSPGQGAHEQFF.

V and J are TRBV18 and TRBJ2-7; D possibly corresponds to TRBD2 (5 bases). CDR1 is KGHSH and CDR2 is LQKENI in the germline V gene. This CDR3 region has 13 residues. Trimming stripped 2 bases from V and 3 bases from J, with 8 bases between. The CDR3 is CASSPGGNYEQYF. CDR3 in DNA: TGTGCCAGCTCACCAGGAGGCAACTACGAGCAGTACTTC.